This TCR beta chain was recovered during a study of T cell repertoires in cytomegalovirus infection. Study-wide background: Well-studied HLA-B-restricted CMV epitopes were used in the study alongside recently identified HLA-C-restricted ones.

This clonotype was seen only a few times. Its matching antigen is unknown. This CDR3 region has 16 residues. Germline CDR1 is SGHVS and CDR2 is FNYEAQ. The V gene end was trimmed by 5 bases and the J gene end by 7 bases; junction bases not matched to a gene: 14. TCRdb re-called the reads through MiXCR, storing one row per CDR3 protein. This table holds more than 300,000 distinct CDR3 sequences, around a third found once. This sequence was found in a human donor in good health (CMV status not recorded). Some clones in this sample may be carry-over from other donors' samples. The chain couples TRBV7-6 to TRBJ1-2; 9 nucleotides agree with TRBD1. The sample in question was cultured PBMCs, obtained from culture after CMV antigen stimulation. CDR3 in amino acids: CASSTPGTGISGGYTF. CDR3 nucleotide sequence: TGTGCCAGCAGCACACCAGGGACAGGGATAAGCGGTGGCTACACCTTC.